The T cell receptor (beta chain) described here comes from a study of T cell clusters in autoimmune cytopenias. Across the whole study: A median age of about 60 years and mean of around 51 years characterized healthy donor controls. The median distinct TRB clonotype count was about 2,400 per sample, from a median 51,575 reads.

Multiplex touch-down PCR amplified TRB using TRB-A and TRB-B pools in one tube. For each CDR3 protein, TCRdb gives one entry from its re-call of the multiplex PCR reads, without DNA. In all, the sample yields 5,700 or so distinct CDR3 sequences. TRB was amplified from 250 ng of peripheral blood genomic DNA per sample. Germline V gives CDR1 LNHDA, CDR2 SQIVND (reference sequence). This CDR3 is built from 14 residues. The same sample was also used in a study of T cell repertoires in aging, cancer and after chemotherapy. That investigation notes: Repeat sampling of healthy donors over several months to years showed clear clonal overlap.

Specimen: peripheral blood. The rearrangement joins TRBV19 to TRBJ1-5; TCRdb gives TRBD1 as the D gene, but with no DNA this cannot be confirmed. The receptor was isolated from a human donor in good health. Here the CDR3 reads CASSQGQVGQPQHF.